This record looks at one T cell receptor (beta chain) sequence and its context. This clone was seen just once. This clone's antigen is unknown. No base quality values were provided; no much bigger clone lies one nucleotide off. This sample stems from a study of graft-versus-host responses after intestinal transplantation (dated by TCRdb to about 2021). The study in broad terms: Multivisceral, liver-intestinal, or isolated intestinal transplants were received by the recipients. All recipients received anti-thymocyte globulin induction followed by maintenance tacrolimus and steroids for 3 to 4 years. After intestinal transplantation, graft-versus-host and host-versus-graft alloreactive T cell clones in the graft, circulation and bone marrow were tracked using bulk TCR-beta CDR3 sequencing. To identify alloreactive clones, pre-transplant mixed lymphocyte reaction products were sequenced and compared with unstimulated pre-transplant donor and recipient T cells. A cohort of 24 intestinal transplant recipients, including one retransplant, was enrolled, and a few patients lacking pretransplant specimens were excluded. Donor T cell macrochimerism was defined as a peak of at least 4% donor T cells among recipient peripheral blood mononuclear cells. Samples from a few later patients were sequenced in-house on an Illumina MiSeq with MiXCR processing rather than by the commercial service. The paper's findings and limits, for the study overall: Patients with donor T cell macrochimerism had high GvH to HvG T cell clonal ratios in their allografts. GvH clones were found in recipient bone marrow, and some of the GvH clones appeared earlier in ileal mucosa or blood, which is consistent with an intestinal mucosal origin. Conclusions were limited by the relatively low number and heterogeneity of intestinal transplant patients. Early after transplant, declines in HvG clones were associated with peak levels of circulating GvH clones.

The intended sense of this specimen's time point label: cells obtained before transplantation from donor or recipient. CD3+CD4+ and CD3+CD8+ populations were FACS-sorted from unstimulated pre-transplant donor and recipient cells taken from spleen or lymph nodes. Inclusive of the bounding cysteine and phenylalanine, the CDR3 is 11 residues long. Only CDR3 DNA is held: 33 bases, read in frame from base 1. Deletion took 5 bases off V and 5 bases off J, with a span of 6 bases between the germline ends. CDR1 and CDR2 (LNHDA, SQIVND) derive from the germline V gene (reference sequence). Library preparation was by the immunoSEQ multiplex PCR assay. For most patients, genomic DNA was isolated with the Qiagen DNeasy Blood and Tissue Kit and sent frozen to Adaptive Biotechnologies for TCR sequencing. For most patients, high-throughput TCR-beta CDR3 sequencing of genomic DNA was performed by Adaptive Biotechnologies. Under the source paper's analysis protocol: TCR sequencing data were retrieved from Adaptive's ImmunoSEQ software for more than 15 patients, whereas a few other patients were processed with MiXCR and VDJtools. CD4 versus CD8 sorting errors were corrected by removing sequences found in both subsets at a frequency ratio below 5:1. Because the origin of CDR3 nucleotide sequences shared between donor and recipient could not be assigned, those sequences were removed. At least 2-fold expansion over unstimulated cells and a minimum CFSE-low frequency of 0.002% (template counts) or 0.001% (read counts) were required for clones to be classified as alloreactive. A clone was considered mappable if detected in the sequenced pre-transplant spleen, lymph node, or MLR CFSE-low populations of the donor or recipient. Cumulative frequency of alloreactive clones was calculated as a percentage of all sequences weighted by copy number. Here the immuneACCESS table is served through TCRdb, limited to in-frame sequences with V and J called. Missing clones are a known gap in these copies; in checked studies unresolved V genes cover under half, and the rest lacks a known reason. That table is the source of V, J and clone size, and D and trimming were worked out from the DNA. The sample yields roughly 93,000 clones; around 93% were counted once. 0.4% to 0.6% of the sample comes from the top ten.

The source of this sequence is a human donor who received an intestinal transplant. The chain is encoded by TRBV19 joined to TRBJ1-1, with no reliable assignment of the D segment. The source material was unstimulated CD8+ T cells sorted from spleen or lymph node cells, sampled before intestinal transplant. Here is the DNA: TGTGCCAGTAGTCACGGGACTGAAGCTTTCTTT. This is translated as CASSHGTEAFF.